These 20 T cell receptor beta chains share one sample of origin, sequenced in a study of T cell responses to AZD1222 COVID-19 vaccine. Repertoires were generated with immunoSEQ multiplex PCR, while TCRdb's copy carries only in-frame clones and drops some. The sample lists approximately 140,000 clones; roughly 91% were seen once. The sequencing here drew on peripheral blood, taken on day 0 of AZD1222 vaccination. These TCRs come from an adult in good health.

The genes are TRBV6-5 and TRBJ1-2, with D maybe TRBD1 (5 bases). CDR1 is MNHEY, CDR2 SVGAGI, per germline. The CDR3 is 15 residues long. Trimming left V 2 bases short and J 7 bases short, with 17 bases between. The CDR3 coding sequence is TGTGCCAGCAGTTACGGCGGGGGTTTTAGTTCTGGCTACACCTTC. This encodes CASSYGGGFSSGYTF.

J is TRBJ1-5 and V is TRBV5-1, with a weak D call TRBD1 (6 bases). This CDR3 comprises 15 residues. V dropped 5 bases and J dropped 6 bases, with 18 bases sitting between them. CDR1 is SGHRS and CDR2 is YFSETQ in the germline V gene. The CDR3 sequence is CASSPGPTGSQPQHF. The CDR3 DNA reads TGCGCCAGCAGTCCAGGCCCCACAGGGTCTCAGCCCCAGCATTTT.

The V and J genes are TRBV2 and TRBJ1-4, with TRBD1 identical over 8 bases. Germline loops: CDR1 SNHLY, CDR2 FYNNEI. V trimming: 2 bases; J trimming: 7 bases; junction bases outside the gene matches: 6. The CDR3 is made up of 15 amino acids. CDR3 amino acids: CASSEWQGATEKLFF. As DNA, the CDR3 is TGTGCCAGCAGTGAATGGCAGGGGGCTACTGAAAAACTGTTTTTT. The variable domain in full, with the rest retrieved from reference TRBV2 and TRBJ1-4, is EPEVTQTPSHQVTQMGQEVILRCVPISNHLYFYWYRQILGQKVEFLVSFYNNEISEKSEIFDDQFSVERPDGSNFTLKIRSTKLEDSAMYFCASSEWQGATEKLFFGSGTQLSVL.

The chain carries TRBV5-5 and TRBJ2-7; 9 bases fit TRBD1. The CDR3 runs 15 residues. J was trimmed by 5 bases and V by 2 bases; bases with no gene match: 8. In germline, CDR1 is SGHKS, CDR2 YYEKEE (reference sequence). The CDR3 nucleotides read TGTGCCAGCAGCTTCCGGGACAGGGATCTCGACGAGCAGTACTTC. Encoded protein: CASSFRDRDLDEQYF.

A single count supports this clone. This chain connects TRBV27 to TRBJ1-1, with 7 bases lining up with TRBD1. J was trimmed by 5 bases and V by 2 bases; bases with no gene match: 5. CDR3 size: 14 residues. Germline CDR1 MNHEY, CDR2 SMNVEV (reference sequence). The CDR3 loop reads CASSLAGGMTEAFF. The CDR3 DNA reads as TGTGCCAGCAGTTTAGCAGGGGGAATGACTGAAGCTTTCTTT.

V usage is TRBV30 and J usage is TRBJ1-1; unclear D gene. Germline V gene sequence: CDR1 GTSNPN, CDR2 SVGIG (reference sequence). The CDR3 extends over 13 amino acids. With 0 bases removed from V and 1 base from J, the gap between germline ends came to 6 bases. The CDR3 bases are TGTGCCTGGAGTGTAGGCGGGAACACTGAAGCTTTCTTT. This encodes CAWSVGGNTEAFF.

The chain combines TRBV30 with TRBJ2-7, with a tentative D call TRBD1 (6 bases). Germline loops: CDR1 GTSNPN, CDR2 SVGIG (reference sequence). V lost 0 bases and J lost 5, with 11 bases in between. The CDR3 runs 13 residues. The CDR3 bases are TGTGCCTGGAGTGTACAGGGCACGCACGAGCAGTACTTC. Its translation is CAWSVQGTHEQYF.

This sequence joins TRBV11-3 and TRBJ2-5; the match to TRBD2 covers 9 bases. Germline CDR1 and CDR2: SGHNT and YENEEA. The CDR3 runs to 16 residues. V trimming: 1 base; J trimming: 3 bases; junction bases outside the gene matches: 6. DNA of the CDR3: TGTGCCAGCAGCTTAGTTAGTCCTAGCGGGAAAGAGACCCAGTACTTC. It encodes CASSLVSPSGKETQYF.

CDR3 in DNA: TGTGCCAGCAGACTCGGTGGTTATAGCAATCAGCCCCAGCATTTT. Protein product: CASRLGGYSNQPQHF. This sequence joins TRBV28 and TRBJ1-5; D ambiguous. Trimming stripped 6 bases from V and 0 bases from J, with 12 bases between. The CDR3 sequence is 15 residues long. Germline values: CDR1 MDHEN, CDR2 SYDVKM.

The chain couples TRBV19 to TRBJ1-1; weak D call: TRBD1 (6 bases). There are 14 residues in the CDR3. From germline, CDR1 is LNHDA and CDR2 SQIVND (reference sequence). The V end was cut by 0 bases, the J end by 6 bases, with 11 bases between. The CDR3 DNA sequence: TGTGCCAGTAGTATAGAGGGGGGCTGGTCTGAAGCTTTCTTT. It translates to CASSIEGGWSEAFF.

This rearrangement joins TRBV7-9 to TRBJ2-3, with 10 bases identical to TRBD2. Germline lookup yields CDR1 SEHNR and CDR2 FQNEAQ (reference sequence). Germline trimming cut 4 bases from V and 1 base from J; bases unmatched to any gene: 2. The CDR3 extends over 15 amino acids. Written as DNA, the CDR3 is TGTGCCAGCAGCTCAGGGACTAGCGGCACAGATACGCAGTATTTT. Its translation: CASSSGTSGTDTQYF. Filled out from reference TRBV7-9 and TRBJ2-3, the complete variable domain reads DTGVSQNPRHKITKRGQNVTFRCDPISEHNRLYWYRQTLGQGPEFLTYFQNEAQLEKSRLLSDRFSAERPKGSFSTLEIQRTEQGDSAMYLCASSSGTSGTDTQYFGPGTRLTVL.

V is TRBV5-6 and J is TRBJ2-7; D ambiguous. Trimming cost V 4 bases and J 4 bases, with 15 bases left between them. Germline V gene sequence: CDR1 SGHDT, CDR2 YYEEEE. CDR3 length: 14 residues. CDR3 loop: CASSPRTLAYEQYF. CDR3 coding DNA: TGTGCCAGCAGCCCCAGGACGTTGGCTTACGAGCAGTACTTC.

The rearrangement uses TRBV27 and TRBJ2-3; 9 bases match TRBD2. Germline CDR1 is MNHEY and CDR2 is SMNVEV (reference sequence). V lost 8 bases, J lost 2 bases, and 5 bases stayed unmatched. The CDR3 consists of 14 residues. In DNA form, the CDR3 reads TGTGCCAGCGGACTAGCGAGATCCACAGATACGCAGTATTTT. Its protein product is CASGLARSTDTQYF.

CDR3 loop: CASSHLDIGASSYNSPLHF. The CDR3 DNA reads TGTGCCAGCAGTCACCTGGATATAGGTGCGAGCTCCTATAATTCACCCCTCCACTTT. The chain links TRBV27 to TRBJ1-6, with D unresolved. This CDR3 region has 19 residues. CDR1 MNHEY and CDR2 SMNVEV come from the germline V gene (reference sequence). Trimming removed 5 bases from V and 0 bases from J, with 20 bases in between.

Remarks on this clone: Its ends do not fully match the called genes, so a read error is possible. The rearrangement joins TRBV30 to TRBJ2-1; 7 nucleotides line up with TRBD2. The CDR3 covers 19 residues. Germline V gene sequence: CDR1 GTSNPN, CDR2 SVGIG (reference sequence). The CDR3 region is CALSREGPTERRSYNEQFF. CDR3 bases: TGTGCCTTGAGTAGGGAGGGGCCCACAGAAAGGAGGTCCTACAATGAGCAGTTCTTC.

The chain links TRBV5-1 to TRBJ1-1; no clear D gene. Germline V gene lookup returns CDR1 SGHRS and CDR2 YFSETQ. The CDR3 has 15 amino acids. V was shortened by 0 bases and J by 6 bases, with 15 bases between the two germline ends. CDR3 region: CASSLVGGEWAEAFF. CDR3 sequence (DNA): TGCGCCAGCAGCTTGGTTGGCGGTGAATGGGCTGAAGCTTTCTTT.

The chain recombines TRBV13 with TRBJ1-4, with 11 bases matching TRBD1. The junction had 7 bases not matched to a gene; V was cut back by 5 bases and J by 8 bases. Germline V CDR1 and CDR2: PRHDT, FYEKMQ (reference sequence). There are 15 residues in the CDR3. The CDR3 sequence: CASSPDRGRLEKLFF. In DNA, the CDR3 is TGTGCCAGCAGCCCGGACAGGGGGCGCTTGGAAAAACTGTTTTTT.

The chain couples TRBV15 to TRBJ2-5; D call uncertain. The CDR3 contains 16 residues. The V end was cut by 4 bases, the J end by 4 bases, with 19 bases between. Germline assignment: CDR1 LNHNV and CDR2 YYDKDF (reference sequence). In DNA, the CDR3 is TGTGCCACCAGCACTTTAGATGTCCTCCCATTAGAGACCCAGTACTTC. Residues: CATSTLDVLPLETQYF.

The chain uses TRBV7-2 and TRBJ2-7; the match to TRBD2 covers 9 bases. Germline-derived CDR1 and CDR2 are SGHTA and FQGNSA. CDR3 length: 15 amino acids. Trimming cost V 4 bases and J 7 bases; bases outside gene matches: 11. CDR3 DNA: TGTGCCAGCAGCTATGATAGCGGGAGAGGGCGGGAGCAGTACTTC. It encodes CASSYDSGRGREQYF. Full variable domain (outside the CDR3, taken from reference TRBV7-2 and TRBJ2-7): GAGVSQSPSNKVTEKGKDVELRCDPISGHTALYWYRQSLGQGLEFLIYFQGNSAPDKSGLPSDRFSAERTGGSVSTLTIQRTQQEDSAVYLCASSYDSGRGREQYFGPGTRLTVT.

This clone showed up just once. The genes are TRBV24-1 and TRBJ2-7; TRBD2 is a possible D gene (5 bases). The V gene lost 4 bases and the J gene lost 11 bases, with 17 bases spanning the gap. Germline lookup yields CDR1 KGHDR and CDR2 SFDVKD. The CDR3 is 13 amino acids. CDR3 DNA sequence: TGTGCCACCAGTGAGCCTCGGACTGCCAGCAAGTACTTC. It specifies CATSEPRTASKYF.